The 27 T cell receptor beta chains below all came from one sample that was sequenced in a study of OX40 agonist ivuxolimab in advanced cancers. TCRdb's table, derived via immunoSEQ multiplex PCR, lists solely in-frame clones and lacks some. The table has 20,000 to 30,000 clones, approximately 88% seen once. This specimen was CD4+ or CD8+ T cells sorted from blood, taken in a trial of the OX40 agonist ivuxolimab. All receptors derive from an adult with an advanced solid tumor such as melanoma, head and neck, liver or kidney cancer.

V is TRBV25-1 and J is TRBJ2-1; 8 positions match TRBD2. The CDR3 totals 16 residues. J lost 0 bases, V lost 2 bases, and 3 bases had no gene match. Germline V lookup: CDR1 MGHDK, CDR2 SYGVNS. Here the CDR3 DNA reads TGTGCCAGCAGTGAACCCGGGGGGGGCTCCTACAATGAGCAGTTCTTC. Translating gives CASSEPGGGSYNEQFF.

This clone showed up just once. CDR3 in DNA: TGTGCCAGCAGGTCCGGACTAGCGGGAGTAGATACGCAGTATTTT. Protein: CASRSGLAGVDTQYF. The V call is TRBV27, the J call TRBJ2-3; 13 bases are shared with TRBD2. The V gene end was trimmed by 6 bases and the J gene end by 5 bases; junction bases not matched to a gene: 5. This CDR3 is built from 15 residues. Germline V gives CDR1 MNHEY, CDR2 SMNVEV (reference sequence).

V is TRBV27 and J is TRBJ2-3, with D possibly matching TRBD1 (6 bases). The CDR3 length is 13 residues. V lost 7 bases to trimming and J lost 1 base, with 9 bases between them. CDR1 is MNHEY and CDR2 is SMNVEV in the germline V gene (reference sequence). The CDR3 loop reads CASTNRGTDTQYF. CDR3 nucleotides: TGTGCCAGCACCAACAGGGGCACAGATACGCAGTATTTT.

V usage is TRBV9 and J usage is TRBJ2-2, with a tentative D call TRBD1 (5 bases). The CDR3 has 15 residues. Germline CDR1 reads SGDLS; CDR2 reads YYNGEE. Trimming shortened V by 3 bases and J by 0 bases, and 9 bases separated the two germline ends. The CDR3 sequence: CASSATVSNTGELFF. The CDR3, as DNA: TGTGCCAGCAGCGCGACAGTTTCGAACACCGGGGAGCTGTTTTTT. Filled out from reference TRBV9 and TRBJ2-2, the complete variable domain reads DSGVTQTPKHLITATGQRVTLRCSPRSGDLSVYWYQQSLDQGLQFLIQYYNGEERAKGNILERFSAQQFPDLHSELNLSSLELGDSALYFCASSATVSNTGELFFGEGSRLTVL.

This clone has just one count. The CDR3 region is CASSLRISYTGELFF. DNA for the CDR3: TGTGCCAGCAGCTTAAGGATTTCGTACACCGGGGAGCTGTTTTTT. The rearrangement links TRBV9 to TRBJ2-2, with D unresolved. The CDR3 contains 15 residues. The V gene's germline CDR1 is SGDLS and CDR2 YYNGEE. Deletions cut 4 bases from V and 3 bases from J, with 13 bases between. Full variable domain (missing parts from reference TRBV9 and TRBJ2-2): DSGVTQTPKHLITATGQRVTLRCSPRSGDLSVYWYQQSLDQGLQFLIQYYNGEERAKGNILERFSAQQFPDLHSELNLSSLELGDSALYFCASSLRISYTGELFFGEGSRLTVL.

This sequence joins TRBV5-1 and TRBJ1-1; D ambiguous. This CDR3 contains 15 residues. The germline V and J ends were trimmed by 1 base and 5 bases, with 15 bases remaining between them. Germline lookup yields CDR1 SGHRS and CDR2 YFSETQ. The CDR3 coding sequence is TGCGCCAGCAGCTTGTTCCCTACCGTTGGAACTGAAGCTTTCTTT. This sequence encodes CASSLFPTVGTEAFF.

The V call is TRBV27, the J call TRBJ2-1, with 9 positions matching TRBD2. The CDR3 runs 16 residues. After removal of 5 bases from V and 5 bases from J, the junction contained 10 bases not matched to a gene. Germline V gene lookup returns CDR1 MNHEY and CDR2 SMNVEV (reference sequence). The CDR3 DNA follows: TGTGCCAGCAGTCTTATAGCGGGAGTGCTGAACAATGAGCAGTTCTTC. Protein sequence: CASSLIAGVLNNEQFF.

V usage is TRBV11-3 and J usage is TRBJ1-1, with D hard to call. This CDR3 spans 14 amino acids. Germline V gives CDR1 SGHNT, CDR2 YENEEA. Trimming took off 0 bases at V and 6 bases at J, with 11 bases between the two ends. The CDR3 sequence is CASSLDRVRAEAFF. CDR3 in DNA: TGTGCCAGCAGCTTAGATCGGGTACGGGCTGAAGCTTTCTTT.

This chain links TRBV28 with TRBJ1-5; D call uncertain. V lost 3 bases, J lost 3 bases, and 6 bases lay in between. The length of the CDR3 is 13 residues. Germline CDR1 reads MDHEN; CDR2 reads SYDVKM. The CDR3: CASSLNLNQPQHF. In DNA form, the CDR3 reads TGTGCCAGCAGTTTGAACCTCAATCAGCCCCAGCATTTT.

This clone is medium-sized (0.01 to 0.1%) by share. The chain carries TRBV19 and TRBJ2-3; 7 nucleotides align to TRBD2. Germline values: CDR1 LNHDA, CDR2 SQIVND (reference sequence). This CDR3 contains 14 residues. V was pared by 11 bases and J by 3 bases, with 11 bases of the junction left unmatched. CDR3: CAAAGGSGTDTQYF. CDR3 nucleotides: TGTGCCGCAGCTGGCGGGAGTGGTACAGATACGCAGTATTTT.

This chain's CDR3 is CASSSLMIGTVNTEAFF. The CDR3 nucleotides are TGCGCCAGCAGTTCCCTTATGATCGGGACAGTGAACACTGAAGCTTTCTTT. The chain links TRBV10-2 to TRBJ1-1; 7 positions match TRBD1. J was trimmed by 0 bases and V by 5 bases; bases with no gene match: 12. CDR3 size: 17 residues. Germline assignment: CDR1 WSHSY and CDR2 SAAADI.

J is TRBJ1-2 and V is TRBV5-1; no firm D call. V dropped 5 bases and J dropped 3 bases, with 11 bases sitting between them. Germline V gene sequence: CDR1 SGHRS, CDR2 YFSETQ. The CDR3 length is 13 residues. The CDR3 loop is CASRVDWDYGYTF. The CDR3 DNA follows: TGCGCCAGCAGGGTGGACTGGGACTATGGCTACACCTTC.

The chain carries TRBV18 and TRBJ2-4; D is tentatively TRBD1 or TRBD2 (7 bases each). The germline V gene has CDR1 KGHSH and CDR2 LQKENI. V was trimmed by 3 bases and J by 8 bases, leaving 14 bases between them. The CDR3 is 14 residues long. The chain's CDR3 is CASSPLAGGDIQYF. The CDR3 nucleotides are TGTGCCAGCTCACCGCTGGCAGGGGGGGACATTCAGTACTTC.

The chain uses TRBV19 and TRBJ1-1; 7 positions match TRBD1. Germline CDR1 is LNHDA and CDR2 is SQIVND (reference sequence). The trim removed 6 bases at V and 0 bases at J, leaving 1 base unmatched. The CDR3 has 13 amino acids. CDR3 bases: TGTGCCAGTAGGGACAGGTTGAACACTGAAGCTTTCTTT. It specifies CASRDRLNTEAFF.

The J gene is TRBJ2-7, the V gene TRBV28; no firm D call. From germline, CDR1 is MDHEN and CDR2 SYDVKM. The V and J ends lost 4 bases and 4 bases respectively, with 14 bases between them. This CDR3 has 14 residues. The CDR3 reads CASSSLGVGYEQYF. The CDR3 coding sequence is TGTGCCAGCAGTTCACTGGGTGTAGGATACGAGCAGTACTTC.

This clone was observed a single time. V usage is TRBV7-6 and J usage is TRBJ2-2; D is unclear. CDR3 size: 16 residues. CDR1 and CDR2 (germline): SGHVS, FNYEAQ. Trimming removed 0 bases at V and 0 bases at J, with 8 bases between. The CDR3 sequence: CASSLASYANTGELFF. As DNA, the CDR3 is TGTGCCAGCAGCTTAGCGTCCTACGCGAACACCGGGGAGCTGTTTTTT.

This clone was counted a few times. The chain links TRBV19 to TRBJ1-5, with TRBD1 identical over 7 bases. CDR1 is LNHDA and CDR2 is SQIVND in the germline V gene (reference sequence). The CDR3 extends over 14 amino acids. V was pared by 6 bases and J by 6 bases, with 8 bases of the junction left unmatched. The CDR3 bases are TGTGCCAGTAGGCGGGACAGTGGTGGTCAGCCCCAGCATTTT. Its protein product is CASRRDSGGQPQHF.

The chain uses TRBV7-2 and TRBJ1-1, with a weak D call TRBD1 (6 bases). The V and J ends lost 5 bases and 1 base respectively, with 11 bases between them. The CDR3 is made up of 14 amino acids. Germline CDR1 is SGHTA and CDR2 is FQGNSA. CDR3 DNA: TGTGCCAGCAGCCCTGGACAGCGGAACACTGAAGCTTTCTTT. This encodes CASSPGQRNTEAFF.

This sequence joins TRBV5-8 and TRBJ2-5; tentative D call: TRBD1 (7 bases). The CDR3 is made up of 15 amino acids. CDR1 SGHTS and CDR2 YDEGEE come from the germline V gene. V gave up 1 base and J gave up 1 base, with 11 bases separating them. This CDR3 is CASSLPRGVQETQYF. CDR3 DNA: TGTGCCAGCAGCTTGCCCAGGGGGGTCCAAGAGACCCAGTACTTC.

This rearrangement joins TRBV5-1 to TRBJ1-6; D is undetermined. CDR1 and CDR2 from the germline V gene are SGHRS and YFSETQ. The CDR3 length is 14 residues. V was shortened by 0 bases and J by 6 bases, with 7 bases between the two germline ends. The CDR3 protein is CASSLGQTNSPLHF. The CDR3, as DNA: TGCGCCAGCAGCTTGGGGCAAACTAATTCACCCCTCCACTTT.

This clone is a singleton in its sample. The chain carries TRBV27 and TRBJ1-1; the match to TRBD1 covers 7 bases. The V segment lost 5 bases and the J segment 4 bases; nucleotides outside the gene matches: 4. Germline values: CDR1 MNHEY, CDR2 SMNVEV (reference sequence). This CDR3 has 13 residues. CDR3 in amino acids: CASSASGGTEAFF. CDR3 in DNA: TGTGCCAGCAGTGCCTCAGGGGGCACTGAAGCTTTCTTT.

The gene calls are TRBV4-1 and TRBJ2-3, with D uncertain. The germline gives CDR1 MGHRA, CDR2 YSYEKL. Trimming stripped 4 bases from V and 2 bases from J, with 19 bases between. The CDR3 is 17 amino acids. CDR3 sequence reads: CASSPVLLRPYTDTQYF. The CDR3 DNA reads as TGCGCCAGCAGCCCAGTCCTACTGCGACCGTACACAGATACGCAGTATTTT.

This clone was detected only once. The V and J genes are TRBV18 and TRBJ1-3; 9 bases match TRBD1. The CDR3 is 17 residues long. Per the germline V gene, CDR1 is KGHSH and CDR2 is LQKENI. V was clipped by 3 bases and J by 5 bases; unmatched bases: 11. In DNA, the CDR3 is TGTGCCAGCTCACCTTACCAATCCGGGACAGGGAGAAACACCATATATTTT. This gives the protein CASSPYQSGTGRNTIYF. Variable domain in full (rest from reference TRBV18 and TRBJ1-3): NAGVMQNPRHLVRRRGQEARLRCSPMKGHSHVYWYRQLPEEGLKFMVYLQKENIIDESGMPKERFSAEFPKEGPSILRIQQVVRGDSAAYFCASSPYQSGTGRNTIYFGEGSWLTVV.

The V call is TRBV7-8, the J call TRBJ2-7; 9 bases map to TRBD2. V lost 2 bases to trimming and J lost 7 bases; unmatched junction nucleotides: 9. CDR1 is SGHVS and CDR2 is FQNEAQ in the germline V gene. CDR3 length: 15 residues. Here the CDR3 reads CASSLTGTSPGEQYF. The CDR3 nucleotides are TGTGCCAGCAGCTTAACCGGGACTAGCCCAGGAGAGCAGTACTTC.

The chain uses TRBV13 and TRBJ2-7; the match to TRBD2 covers 11 bases. V lost 5 bases and J lost 3; bases outside the gene matches: 15. This CDR3 has 18 residues. Germline assignment: CDR1 PRHDT and CDR2 FYEKMQ (reference sequence). CDR3 loop: CASSNTGTSGSRGYEQYF. The CDR3 region has the DNA TGTGCCAGCAGCAATACCGGGACTAGCGGCAGCCGGGGCTACGAGCAGTACTTC.

V gene TRBV20-1 combines with J gene TRBJ2-2, with no clear D. Per germline, CDR1 DFQATT and CDR2 SNEGSKA (reference sequence). The length of the CDR3 is 11 residues. The V gene lost 3 bases and the J gene lost 6 bases, with 5 bases spanning the gap. The CDR3 DNA reads as TGCAGTGCTAGTAAACCCGGGGAGCTGTTTTTT. This gives the protein CSASKPGELFF.

The rearrangement uses TRBV7-2 and TRBJ2-5; D is ambiguous. V gave up 3 bases and J gave up 1 base, with 9 bases separating them. Germline assignment: CDR1 SGHTA and CDR2 FQGNSA. This CDR3 comprises 14 residues. This chain's CDR3 is CASSFFQVQETQYF. The CDR3 DNA follows: TGTGCCAGCAGCTTTTTTCAGGTCCAAGAGACCCAGTACTTC.